A selection of T cell receptor beta chains follows, all from one sample in a study of PD-L1 blockade in urothelial cancer. Produced via immunoSEQ multiplex PCR; TCRdb's table is partial and in-frame only. The sample consists of roughly 63,000 clones, 81% of them appearing once. The sample in question was PBMCs, obtained around atezolizumab (anti-PD-L1) treatment. The receptors originated from a man in his 70s with urothelial cancer. CDR3s include the opening cysteine and the closing phenylalanine or tryptophan. The order of the fields is J gene, D gene, V gene, clone size, CDR3 protein, CDR3 DNA. The D gene is left open where the match is weak. Clone size is not always given. Where it is, it says once, few, many or a class for expanded clones.

TRBJ1-2	TRBD1	TRBV19	.	CASSPGQGAYYGYTF	TGTGCCAGTAGTCCGGGACAGGGGGCGTACTATGGCTACACCTTC
TRBJ1-2	.	TRBV18	.	CASSPYSLGDRNYGYTF	TGTGCCAGCTCACCATACAGTCTAGGGGATCGGAACTATGGCTACACCTTC
TRBJ1-1	.	TRBV19	.	CASSSVLNTEAFF	TGTGCCAGTAGTTCGGTACTGAACACTGAAGCTTTCTTT
TRBJ2-2	TRBD2	TRBV29-1	.	CSVEDRENSGRAAGELFF	TGCAGCGTTGAAGATCGAGAGAATAGCGGGAGGGCGGCCGGGGAGCTGTTTTTT
TRBJ2-7	TRBD1	TRBV7-3	.	CASSLGTGGEQYF	TGTGCCAGCAGCCTAGGGACAGGGGGCGAGCAGTACTTC
TRBJ2-7	TRBD1	TRBV4-3	few	CASSQDYKAGGSYEQYF	TGCGCCAGCAGCCAAGATTATAAGGCAGGGGGCAGCTACGAGCAGTACTTC
TRBJ1-2	.	TRBV7-9	once	CASSPLRVDYGYTF	TGTGCCAGCAGCCCTCTTAGAGTTGACTATGGCTACACCTTC
TRBJ2-7	TRBD1	TRBV5-8	.	CASGDSRYEQYF	TGTGCCAGTGGGGACAGTCGCTACGAGCAGTACTTC
TRBJ1-2	TRBD1	TRBV7-2	.	CASSLNQGAYYGYTF	TGTGCCAGCAGCTTAAACCAGGGGGCATACTATGGCTACACCTTC
TRBJ2-2	.	TRBV7-6	once	CASSVAARNGELFF	TGTGCCAGCAGCGTAGCGGCCAGAAACGGGGAGCTGTTTTTT
TRBJ2-1	TRBD2	TRBV7-7	.	CASSFRLAEGNEQFF	TGTGCTAGCAGCTTCCGACTAGCGGAGGGGAATGAGCAGTTCTTC
TRBJ1-3	TRBD1	TRBV19	.	CASSTWGQTYF	TGTGCCAGTAGTACCTGGGGACAGACGTATTTT
TRBJ1-1	TRBD1	TRBV27	.	CASNDRDRGVTEAFF	TGTGCCAGCAATGACCGGGACAGGGGTGTTACTGAAGCTTTCTTT
TRBJ1-3	TRBD1	TRBV4-3	.	CASSFGTGAGNTIYF	TGCGCCAGCAGTTTCGGGACAGGGGCTGGAAACACCATATATTTT
TRBJ1-3	.	TRBV18	.	CASSPLNSGNTIYF	TGTGCCAGCTCCCCCCTTAACTCTGGAAACACCATATATTTT
TRBJ2-5	TRBD2	TRBV7-3	.	CASSSPGLAGGPEETQYF	TGTGCCAGCAGCTCGCCGGGACTAGCGGGAGGGCCGGAAGAGACCCAGTACTTC
TRBJ2-7	TRBD2	TRBV2	.	CASSEGEYGGANSYEQYF	TGTGCCAGCAGTGAAGGGGAGTACGGGGGGGCGAACTCCTACGAGCAGTACTTC
TRBJ1-4	.	TRBV2	.	CASSGGSREKLFF	TGTGCCAGCAGTGGCGGGTCCCGTGAAAAACTGTTTTTT
TRBJ1-5	.	TRBV11-2	.	CASSLSGYSNQPQHF	TGTGCCAGCAGCTTATCGGGGTATAGCAATCAGCCCCAGCATTTT
TRBJ2-1	TRBD2	TRBV5-1	.	CASSSTGLASNEQFF	TGCGCCAGCAGCTCCACTGGACTAGCGAGTAATGAGCAGTTCTTC
TRBJ1-6	TRBD1	TRBV19	.	CASSIGTGRPPLHF	TGTGCCAGTAGTATAGGGACAGGGAGGCCACCCCTCCACTTT
TRBJ2-7	TRBD1	TRBV29-1	.	CSALKGQGGHEQYF	TGCAGCGCCCTAAAGGGACAGGGAGGCCACGAGCAGTACTTC
TRBJ1-1	TRBD1	TRBV7-9	many	CASSLGQLNTEAFF	TGTGCCAGTTCACTGGGACAGTTGAACACTGAAGCTTTCTTT
TRBJ2-1	TRBD1	TRBV7-9	.	CASSLGGTEWTVYNEQFF	TGTGCCAGCAGCTTAGGTGGGACAGAGTGGACCGTTTACAATGAGCAGTTCTTC
TRBJ1-5	TRBD1	TRBV5-6	.	CASSFSDRVRSNQPQHF	TGTGCCAGCAGCTTCTCCGACAGGGTACGGAGCAATCAGCCCCAGCATTTT
TRBJ1-1	.	TRBV11-2	.	CASSQSARDTEAFF	TGTGCCAGCAGCCAAAGCGCCAGGGACACTGAAGCTTTCTTT
TRBJ1-6	TRBD1	TRBV6-5	.	CASSLGQENSPLHF	TGTGCCAGCAGCCTCGGACAGGAGAATTCACCCCTCCACTTT
TRBJ1-2	.	TRBV29-1	.	CSAPGQGPYGYTF	TGCAGCGCCCCAGGGCAGGGCCCATATGGCTACACCTTC
TRBJ2-3	TRBD1	TRBV5-1	.	CASSLTGALTDTQYF	TGCGCCAGCAGCTTGACAGGGGCCCTCACAGATACGCAGTATTTT
TRBJ1-1	.	TRBV6-5	once	CASSYSMGGGAEAFF	TGTGCCAGCAGTTACTCAATGGGGGGGGGCGCCGAAGCTTTCTTT
TRBJ2-7	TRBD2	TRBV5-4	.	CASTRTSGSPEQYF	TGTGCCAGCACCAGGACTAGCGGGAGTCCCGAGCAGTACTTC
TRBJ1-2	TRBD1	TRBV29-1	once	CSAGTGGDYGYTF	TGCAGCGCCGGGACAGGGGGCGACTATGGCTACACCTTC
TRBJ2-5	.	TRBV6-4	.	CASSDPSSGPIQETQYF	TGTGCCAGCAGTGACCCCTCCAGCGGACCCATACAAGAGACCCAGTACTTC
TRBJ1-1	TRBD1	TRBV5-4	once	CASSRGTGYFDAEAFF	TGTGCCAGCAGCCGGGGGACAGGGTACTTTGACGCTGAAGCTTTCTTT
TRBJ2-5	TRBD1	TRBV7-8	few	CASSLGTGRVETQYF	TGTGCCAGCAGCTTGGGGACAGGGCGCGTCGAGACCCAGTACTTC
TRBJ2-3	.	TRBV19	few	CASSINGDTQYF	TGTGCCAGTAGTATTAACGGGGATACGCAGTATTTT
TRBJ1-1	.	TRBV7-9	.	CASSLAGVNTEAFF	TGTGCCAGCAGCTTAGCGGGCGTGAACACTGAAGCTTTCTTT
TRBJ1-1	.	TRBV7-6	.	CASSSNRLNTEAFF	TGTGCCAGCAGCTCCAACAGGTTGAACACTGAAGCTTTCTTT
TRBJ2-7	TRBD2	TRBV5-1	.	CASSTIAGVTYEQYF	TGCGCCAGCAGCACAATAGCGGGAGTCACCTACGAGCAGTACTTC
TRBJ1-2	.	TRBV25-1	.	CASSEYRGGTNYGYTF	TGTGCCAGCAGTGAATATAGGGGGGGCACTAACTATGGCTACACCTTC
TRBJ1-4	.	TRBV5-4	.	CASSLGGFREKLFF	TGTGCCAGCAGCTTGGGCGGGTTTAGGGAAAAACTGTTTTTT
TRBJ1-3	.	TRBV6-1	.	CASSEQVAGFSGNTIYF	TGTGCCAGCAGTGAACAGGTCGCCGGCTTCTCTGGAAACACCATATATTTT
TRBJ1-5	.	TRBV5-8	.	CASSTGHVVSNQPQHF	TGTGCCAGCAGCACCGGACACGTCGTTAGCAATCAGCCCCAGCATTTT
TRBJ1-5	TRBD1	TRBV19	.	CASSLPGGNQPQHF	TGTGCCAGTAGCCTCCCAGGGGGTAATCAGCCCCAGCATTTT
TRBJ2-3	TRBD2	TRBV9	few	CASSVWEGWDTQYF	TGTGCCAGCAGCGTATGGGAGGGTTGGGATACGCAGTATTTT
TRBJ2-1	.	TRBV7-2	.	CASSPDRYNEQFF	TGTGCCAGCAGCCCCGACAGATACAATGAGCAGTTCTTC
TRBJ1-3	TRBD1	TRBV5-5	.	CASSLARTGSLSSGNTIYF	TGTGCCAGCAGCTTGGCCCGGACAGGGTCTCTGAGCTCTGGAAACACCATATATTTT
TRBJ2-3	.	TRBV19	.	CASGSDKDLARQYF	TGTGCCAGTGGATCAGACAAAGACCTAGCTCGGCAGTATTTT
TRBJ1-5	TRBD1	TRBV5-4	few	CASSPGQGNQPQHF	TGTGCCAGCAGCCCGGGACAGGGGAACCAGCCCCAGCATTTT
TRBJ1-2	.	TRBV19	.	CASSILTGLGYGYTF	TGTGCCAGTAGTATACTTACAGGGTTGGGATATGGCTACACCTTC
TRBJ2-2	TRBD1	TRBV2	.	CASSLDRERSGELFF	TGTGCCAGCAGCTTAGACAGGGAAAGGTCCGGGGAGCTGTTTTTT
TRBJ1-5	.	TRBV6-1	once	CASTTPNENQPQHF	TGTGCCAGCACCACTCCTAACGAGAATCAGCCCCAGCATTTT
TRBJ1-1	.	TRBV2	few	CASSADWGLAFF	TGTGCCAGCAGTGCCGATTGGGGGCTGGCTTTCTTT
TRBJ2-1	TRBD1	TRBV7-6	.	CASSLPDRDNEQFF	TGTGCCAGCAGCTTACCGGACAGGGACAATGAGCAGTTCTTC
TRBJ2-7	TRBD1	TRBV4-1	.	CASSQQGQGYEQYF	TGCGCCAGCAGCCAACAGGGACAGGGCTACGAGCAGTACTTC
TRBJ2-7	.	TRBV11-1	few	CASSPGYEQYF	TGTGCCAGCAGTCCGGGGTACGAGCAGTACTTC
TRBJ2-7	.	TRBV7-2	.	CASSLGQPPSYEQYF	TGTGCCAGCAGCCTCGGACAGCCCCCCTCCTACGAGCAGTACTTC
TRBJ1-5	.	TRBV19	few	CASSSAWGEQPQHF	TGTGCCAGTAGTTCGGCCTGGGGAGAACAGCCCCAGCATTTT
TRBJ2-7	.	TRBV9	.	CASSVGQGSNEQYF	TGTGCCAGCAGCGTAGGGCAGGGTAGTAACGAGCAGTACTTC
TRBJ2-1	TRBD1	TRBV10-3	once	CAISTGGSLYNEQFF	TGTGCCATCAGTACAGGGGGCTCCCTCTACAATGAGCAGTTCTTC